These 17 T cell receptor beta chains originate from one sample sequenced in a study of T cell changes during pregnancy in multiple sclerosis. TCRdb's table, derived via immunoSEQ multiplex PCR, lists solely in-frame clones and lacks some. In the table there are more than 35,000 clones, 85% to 95% of which are singletons. This material consisted of CD4+ T cells from peripheral blood mononuclear cells, taken in the second trimester of pregnancy. Source of these receptors: a female donor with multiple sclerosis, enrolled in a pregnancy study.

The genes are TRBV4-2 and TRBJ2-7, with TRBD1 matching over 8 bases. The CDR3 is 14 residues long. Germline CDR1 and CDR2: LGHNA and YNFKEQ. J gave up 2 bases and V 7 bases, and 7 bases lay outside the gene matches. CDR3 sequence: CASTPGQGPYEQYF. The CDR3 DNA sequence: TGTGCCAGCACCCCTGGACAGGGACCCTACGAGCAGTACTTC.

The chain combines TRBV30 with TRBJ2-7; TRBD1 aligns across 7 bases. This CDR3 has 14 amino acids. Germline V gives CDR1 GTSNPN, CDR2 SVGIG (reference sequence). V was pared by 1 base and J by 2 bases, with 5 bases of the junction left unmatched. The CDR3 DNA is TGTGCCTGGAGTGCGGGGACAGTTGCCTACGAGCAGTACTTC. Protein: CAWSAGTVAYEQYF. The variable domain in full, completed from reference TRBV30 and TRBJ2-7, reads SQTIHQWPATLVQPVGSPLSLECTVEGTSNPNLYWYRQAAGRGLQLLFYSVGIGQISSEVPQNLSASRPQDRQFILSSKKLLLSDSGFYLCAWSAGTVAYEQYFGPGTRLTVT.

The rearrangement uses TRBV7-2 and TRBJ2-7; tentatively, D is TRBD2 (7 bases). This CDR3 has 15 amino acids. CDR1 and CDR2 from the germline V gene are SGHTA and FQGNSA. The germline V and J ends were trimmed by 5 bases and 3 bases, with 17 bases remaining between them. The CDR3 bases are TGTGCCAGCAGCCCGGAGCGGGGACACATCTACGAGCAGTACTTC. Translated, it gives CASSPERGHIYEQYF. Looking up the rest from reference TRBV7-2 and TRBJ2-7 gives the full variable domain: GAGVSQSPSNKVTEKGKDVELRCDPISGHTALYWYRQSLGQGLEFLIYFQGNSAPDKSGLPSDRFSAERTGGSVSTLTIQRTQQEDSAVYLCASSPERGHIYEQYFGPGTRLTVT.

The chain is built from TRBV11-1 and TRBJ1-3, with 8 bases lining up with TRBD1. Trimming took 3 bases from V and 4 from J; bases not matched to a gene: 14. The CDR3 consists of 18 residues. CDR1 and CDR2 (germline): SGHAT, FQDESV (reference sequence). CDR3 coding DNA: TGTGCCAGCAGCTTGAGGACAGGGACGCTCGAACCAGGAAACACCATATATTTT. This sequence encodes CASSLRTGTLEPGNTIYF.

The chain carries TRBV2 and TRBJ2-7; 9 nucleotides align to TRBD2. J was trimmed by 5 bases and V by 4 bases; bases with no gene match: 6. The CDR3 is 14 residues long. The germline V gene encodes CDR1 SNHLY and CDR2 FYNNEI. As DNA, the CDR3 is TGTGCCAGCAGTGGTTTATTAGCGGGAGACGAGCAGTACTTC. Amino acids: CASSGLLAGDEQYF.

The V call is TRBV5-1, the J call TRBJ2-5, with D perhaps matching TRBD2 (5 bases). Germline values: CDR1 SGHRS, CDR2 YFSETQ. Trimming removed 2 bases at V and 5 bases at J, with 10 bases between. CDR3 length: 13 residues. The DNA of the CDR3 is TGCGCCAGCAGCTTACCGGGGTTGGAGACCCAGTACTTC. It yields the protein CASSLPGLETQYF.

V is TRBV30 and J is TRBJ2-3; tentative D call: TRBD2 (6 bases). The V gene lost 2 bases and the J gene lost 6 bases, with 9 bases spanning the gap. The CDR3 length is 12 residues. Germline V gene lookup returns CDR1 GTSNPN and CDR2 SVGIG (reference sequence). CDR3 sequence: CAWSRRGDTQYF. DNA of the CDR3: TGTGCCTGGAGTAGACGGGGGGATACGCAGTATTTT.

V is TRBV10-3 and J is TRBJ1-5, with unresolved D. Germline values: CDR1 ENHRY, CDR2 SYGVKD. The CDR3 covers 12 residues. Trimming took 4 bases from V and 7 from J, leaving 8 bases between them. CDR3: CAISGGDQPQHF. CDR3 in DNA: TGTGCCATCAGTGGGGGAGACCAGCCCCAGCATTTT.

In regard to this clone: Germline and junction disagree at one end, which may indicate a read error. At the DNA level, this CDR3 is encoded by other sequences in the same sample as well. The V gene is TRBV4-3, the J gene TRBJ2-5, with a possible D match to TRBD1 (5 bases). The CDR3 extends over 15 amino acids. Germline CDR1 is LGHNA and CDR2 is YSLEER. The CDR3 reads CASSPKGEFMETQYF. The CDR3 bases are TGCGCCAGTAGCCCAAAAGGGGAATTTATGGAGACCCAGTACTTC.

J is TRBJ2-1 and V is TRBV14; no clear D gene. This CDR3 contains 15 residues. V was shortened by 5 bases and J by 8 bases, with 19 bases between the two germline ends. Germline loops: CDR1 SGHDN, CDR2 FVKESK. In DNA form, the CDR3 reads TGTGCCAGCAGCACACCCGGGTCCCGCCCCCATGAGCAGTTCTTC. As protein: CASSTPGSRPHEQFF.

In its sample, this clone was seen a few times. V is TRBV30 and J is TRBJ2-7; D is uncertain. The CDR3 covers 14 residues. The ends were cut back, 4 bases at V and 0 bases at J, with 13 bases in the middle. Germline CDR1 is GTSNPN and CDR2 is SVGIG (reference sequence). The CDR3 here is CAWTRTLSSYEQYF. CDR3 in DNA: TGTGCCTGGACGCGAACGCTGAGCTCCTACGAGCAGTACTTC.

V gene TRBV6-1 combines with J gene TRBJ1-1; 8 bases line up with TRBD1. The germline CDR1 and CDR2 sequences are MNHNS and SASEGT. The J segment lost 1 base and the V segment lost 6 bases, leaving 4 bases of the junction unmatched. CDR3 length: 14 residues. CDR3 bases: TGTGCCAGCAGCGTGGACAGGGAGAACACTGAAGCTTTCTTT. This encodes CASSVDRENTEAFF.

The chain's CDR3 is CASSTPTGRNSPLHF. The CDR3 DNA sequence: TGTGCCAGTAGTACCCCGACAGGGAGGAATTCACCCCTCCACTTT. The V gene is TRBV19, the J gene TRBJ1-6, with 7 bases aligning to TRBD1. The CDR3 is 15 amino acids. The J segment lost 7 bases and the V segment lost 4 bases, leaving 7 bases of the junction unmatched. Germline V lookup: CDR1 LNHDA, CDR2 SQIVND (reference sequence).

The V call is TRBV6-5, the J call TRBJ1-2; D remains ambiguous. The germline V gene has CDR1 MNHEY and CDR2 SVGAGI. Trimming took 6 bases from V and 4 from J, leaving 15 bases between them. The CDR3 is 14 amino acids. Here the CDR3 reads CASSQHDLGYGYTF. The CDR3 region has the DNA TGTGCCAGCAGCCAACATGACTTGGGCTATGGCTACACCTTC.

The chain uses TRBV10-3 and TRBJ1-2; D is undetermined. CDR1 is ENHRY, CDR2 SYGVKD, per germline. V lost 7 bases and J lost 7, with 4 bases in between. This CDR3 comprises 9 residues. The CDR3 DNA sequence: TGTGCCATCATCGGTGGCTACACCTTC. Encoded protein: CAIIGGYTF.

In DNA, the CDR3 is TGTGCCAGTAGTGTCATTCTAGCGGTGGTCCAAGAGACCCAGTACTTC. This gives the protein CASSVILAVVQETQYF. The V gene is TRBV19, the J gene TRBJ2-5; TRBD2 aligns across 7 bases. Germline V gives CDR1 LNHDA, CDR2 SQIVND (reference sequence). Trimming took 5 bases from V and 1 from J; bases not matched to a gene: 10. The length of the CDR3 is 16 residues.

This chain joins TRBV19 and TRBJ2-2; tentatively, D is TRBD1 (5 bases). Germline-derived CDR1 and CDR2 are LNHDA and SQIVND (reference sequence). V was cut by 1 base and J by 7 bases, with 13 bases left in between. The CDR3 runs 15 residues. The CDR3 nucleotides read TGTGCCAGTAGTATAGGTTACAGGTCGGGCGGGGAGCTGTTTTTT. It translates to CASSIGYRSGGELFF.